Presented here are 3 T cell receptor beta chains from one specimen sequenced in a study of CD8+ T cells in alopecia areata. Cutaneous lymph nodes were pooled and cells sorted by CD4, CD8alpha, NKG2D, NKG2ACE and more. Sequencing templates came from extracted RNA that was reverse transcribed into cDNA. Sequencing was performed with immunoSEQ multiplex PCR; in TCRdb, only in-frame clones are kept and a portion is missing. Singletons are absent from the sample, which has around 2,000 clones. The sample taken for sequencing was CD8+ T cells sorted from a lymph node. These receptors were taken from a C3H/HeJ mouse with alopecia areata. MHC haplotype here: H2-k.

This clone is medium-sized. The listed genes are named as in mouse. The sequenced fragment ends 4 residues before the CDR3 boundary, so the rest is inferred from the germline J gene. The chain couples TRBV1 to TRBJ2-1, with a weak D call TRBD2 (5 bases). With 0 bases removed from V and 0 bases from J, the gap between germline ends came to 6 bases. Germline CDR1 and CDR2: NSQYPW and LRSPGD (reference sequence). CDR3 length equals 15 residues. This chain's CDR3 is CTCSADLGNYAEQFF. The CDR3 DNA, read in part, is TGCACCTGCAGTGCAGATCTGGGTAACTATGCT.

This clone showed up just a few times. Each gene name is a mouse one. The read comes to an end 3 residues before the CDR3 does, leaving the germline J gene to fill in the end. The chain uses TRBV19 and TRBJ1-6, with 8 bases aligning to TRBD1. TRBJ1-6 is an ORF for which the function is uncertain. This CDR3 is 15 amino acids long. J was trimmed by 5 bases and V by 2 bases; bases with no gene match: 3. Per the germline V gene, CDR1 is FNHDT and CDR2 is SITEND (reference sequence). CDR3 region: CASSMQGAHNSPLYF. The part of the CDR3 DNA that was read is TGTGCCAGCAGTATGCAGGGGGCTCATAATTCGCCC.

A remark on this clone: Germline and genes: mouse. The read finishes 4 residues shy of the CDR3 end, and the germline J gene is used to complete it. The V call is TRBV13-1, the J call TRBJ1-2, with D perhaps TRBD1 (5 bases). CDR3 length: 12 amino acids. Germline assignment: CDR1 NSHNY and CDR2 SYGAGN. Here the CDR3 reads CASLELGGDYTF. The CDR3 DNA, read in part, is TGTGCCAGCCTTGAGCTGGGGGGC.